The source of this TCR beta chain is a study of neurological immune-mediated disorders. The time point denotes: longitudinal time-point 2. Libraries used 2 million unsorted PBMCs kept frozen in RNAlater. Findings and limits, study-wide: The greatest TCR clonal expansion occurred in HTLV-1-associated myelopathy and the least in multiple sclerosis, which fell below healthy controls. Phylogenetic grouping assigned the repertoires of 18 of 34 multiple sclerosis patients to one related-CDR3 cluster, which constitutes a possible signature.

cDNA synthesis was performed by 5'RACE with 10-nucleotide random UMIs. TCRdb independently ran MiXCR on the 5' RACE reads; one entry per CDR3 protein. The repertoire holds 80,000 to 100,000 distinct CDR3 sequences, with about 5% as singletons. This clonotype has at least ten counts. Its specificity is unknown. V dropped 0 bases and J dropped 7 bases, with 21 bases sitting between them. Per the germline V gene, CDR1 is DFQATT and CDR2 is SNEGSKA (reference sequence). The CDR3 is 16 residues long. Material for sequencing was PBMCs. This chain links TRBV20-1 with TRBJ1-2, with a possible D match to TRBD1 (5 bases). The receptor's source is a woman aged 55 to 70 with multiple sclerosis. The CDR3: CSARDGDVGDSGGYTF. CDR3 bases: TGCAGTGCTAGAGATGGTGACGTGGGGGACTCTGGTGGCTACACCTTC.